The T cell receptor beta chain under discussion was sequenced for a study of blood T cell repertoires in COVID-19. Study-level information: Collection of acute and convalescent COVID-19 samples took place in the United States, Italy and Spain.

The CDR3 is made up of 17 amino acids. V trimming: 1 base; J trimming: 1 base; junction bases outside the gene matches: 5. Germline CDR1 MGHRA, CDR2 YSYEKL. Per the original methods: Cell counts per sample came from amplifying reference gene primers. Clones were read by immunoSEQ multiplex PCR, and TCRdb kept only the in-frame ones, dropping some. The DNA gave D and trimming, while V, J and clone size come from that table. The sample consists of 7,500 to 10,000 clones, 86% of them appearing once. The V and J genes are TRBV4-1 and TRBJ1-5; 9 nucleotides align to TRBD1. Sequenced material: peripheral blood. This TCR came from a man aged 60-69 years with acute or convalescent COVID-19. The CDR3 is CASSQGTGGMSNQPQHF. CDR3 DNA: TGCGCCAGCAGCCAAGGAACAGGGGGCATGAGCAATCAGCCCCAGCATTTT.